This T cell receptor beta chain originates from a study of blood T cell repertoires in COVID-19 (dated by TCRdb to about 2020). Looking at the study overall: The collaborator samples originated in the United States, Italy and Spain and spanned the acute and convalescent phases of COVID-19. HLA class I and class II types, where available, came from metadata supplied by the sample provider rather than from assay-based typing. The material from the prospective study consisted of cDNA or gDNA derived from T cells, B-cell-depleted T cells, or PBMCs. Subjects who had been exposed to COVID-19, were actively infected with it, or had recovered from it provided the deeply sampled blood TCRbeta repertoires that made up the dataset. The repertoires were made available in a free public database intended to serve as a resource for research on the immune response to SARS-CoV-2. Samples were obtained from the ongoing ImmuneRACE study (first 160 participants) and from 1,000 to 1,500 subjects provided by 6 global collaborators. Nearly every sample came with metadata listing a de-identified subject ID, COVID-19 status, age in years and sex. Points the paper makes about the study in general: How much clinical and demographic metadata was included differed by source and by participant, and the metadata was provided uncurated.

TCRbeta CDR3 regions were amplified from genomic DNA by means of the immunoSEQ Assay, a bias-controlled multiplex PCR. Per the original workflow: The number of nucleated cells in each sample was estimated from the amplification of reference gene primers within the assay. To quantify the absolute abundance of each unique TCRbeta CDR3 rearrangement, sequence reads were collapsed and filtered. For each sample, productive Simpson clonality was calculated by taking the square root of Simpson's diversity index across productive rearrangements. TCRdb obtained this table from immuneACCESS and retained in-frame rearrangements with V and J assigned. These tables miss some clones; where compared with another copy, unresolved V genes account for less than half of the shortfall, and the remainder is unexplained. V, J and clone size were drawn from that table, and D and trimming were deduced from the DNA. The sample table shows about 97,000 clones, and roughly 87% are seen once. The ten largest clones capture 5% to 6.5% of the sample.

One collaborating source in Seattle enrolled patients during active infection and followed them longitudinally through the course of disease. The collaborating institutions used their own protocols to collect whole blood in K2EDTA tubes. For TCRbeta analysis, collaborators shipped samples as frozen whole blood, isolated PBMCs, or DNA extracted from either of those sample types. Taken from the germline V gene (reference sequence), the CDR1 and CDR2 loops are LNHDA and SQIVND. Including cysteine and phenylalanine, the CDR3 has 17 amino acids. The kept DNA is CDR3 alone, 51 bases in frame from the first base. Trimming accounts for 5 bases at V and 2 bases at J, while the number of junction bases matched to no gene is 9. In the case of this clone: Its antigen is not yet known. Base qualities are not at hand, and no much larger clone is one base apart.

The clonotype comes from a woman aged 50 to 65 with COVID-19, enrolled during active disease. Here the chain combines TRBV19 and TRBJ2-3; the junction holds 11 bases that match TRBD2. The specimen sequenced was peripheral blood. The CDR3 corresponds to CASSAPLAGGPTDTQYF. The DNA sequence is as follows: TGTGCCAGTAGTGCCCCCCTAGCGGGGGGACCCACAGATACGCAGTATTTT. With the rest looked up from the reference TRBV19 and TRBJ2-3 genes rather than sequenced, the full variable domain is DGGITQSPKYLFRKEGQNVTLSCEQNLNHDAMYWYRQDPGQGLRLIYYSQIVNDFQKGDIAEGYSVSREKKESFPLTVTSAQKNPTAFYLCASSAPLAGGPTDTQYFGPGTRLTVL.